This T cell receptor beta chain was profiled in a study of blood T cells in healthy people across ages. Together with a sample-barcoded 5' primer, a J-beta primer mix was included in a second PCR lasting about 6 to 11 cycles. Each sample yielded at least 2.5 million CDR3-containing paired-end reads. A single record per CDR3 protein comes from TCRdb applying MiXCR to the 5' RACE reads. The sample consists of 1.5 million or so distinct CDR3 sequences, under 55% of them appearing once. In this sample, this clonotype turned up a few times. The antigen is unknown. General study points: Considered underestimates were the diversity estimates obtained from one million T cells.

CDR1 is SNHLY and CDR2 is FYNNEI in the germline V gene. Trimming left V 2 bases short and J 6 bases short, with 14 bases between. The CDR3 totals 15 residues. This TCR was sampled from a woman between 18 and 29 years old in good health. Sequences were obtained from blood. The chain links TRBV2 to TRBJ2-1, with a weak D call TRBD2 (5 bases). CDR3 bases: TGTGCCAGCAGTGAAAGCCTACCCGCGGGCAATGAGCAGTTCTTC. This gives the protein CASSESLPAGNEQFF.